This TCR beta chain was captured in a study of shared clonotypes between healthy human individuals. Findings and limits, study-wide: Only blood underwent sampling, and tissue repertoires likely differ. Clonotype sharing among the donors was expected to vary with sequencing depth.

The CDR3 sequence is 17 residues long. Looked up from germline, CDR1 is GTSNPN and CDR2 is SVGIG (reference sequence). Losses at the gene ends were 3 bases for V and 9 bases for J; bases not matched to a gene: 15. About this clone: What it binds is unknown.

Donors, healthy HIV-negative adults, lacked recent acute infections or vaccinations. This table comes from immunoSEQ multiplex PCR, and its TCRdb copy is limited to in-frame clones, with some not included. Of about 500,000 clones detected, approximately 71% appear once; the ten largest clones hold approximately 12%. V gene TRBV30 combines with J gene TRBJ1-6; 9 nucleotides match TRBD1. This TCR derives from a woman in her forties in good health. Some clones in this sample may be carry-over from other donors' samples. What was sequenced was PBMCs. In nucleotides, the CDR3 is TGTGCCTGGAGAACCACCATCAGACGGGACAGGGTTTCACCCCTCCACTTT. It is translated as CAWRTTIRRDRVSPLHF.